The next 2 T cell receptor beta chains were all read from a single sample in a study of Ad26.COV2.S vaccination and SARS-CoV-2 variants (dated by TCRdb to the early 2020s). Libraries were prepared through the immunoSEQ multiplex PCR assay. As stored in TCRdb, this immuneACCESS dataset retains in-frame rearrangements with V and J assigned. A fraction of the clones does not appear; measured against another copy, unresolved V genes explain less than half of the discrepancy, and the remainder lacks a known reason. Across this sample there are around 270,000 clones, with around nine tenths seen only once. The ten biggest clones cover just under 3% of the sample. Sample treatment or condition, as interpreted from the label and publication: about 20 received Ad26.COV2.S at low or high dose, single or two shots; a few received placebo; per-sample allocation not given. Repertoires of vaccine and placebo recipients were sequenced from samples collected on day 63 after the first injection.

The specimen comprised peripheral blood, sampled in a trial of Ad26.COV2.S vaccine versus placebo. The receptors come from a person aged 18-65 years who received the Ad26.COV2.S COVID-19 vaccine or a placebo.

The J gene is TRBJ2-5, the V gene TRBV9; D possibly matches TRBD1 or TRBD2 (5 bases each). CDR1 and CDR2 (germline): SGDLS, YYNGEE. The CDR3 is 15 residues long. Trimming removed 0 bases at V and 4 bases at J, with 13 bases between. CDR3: CASSVGEGRGETQYF. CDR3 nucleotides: TGTGCCAGCAGCGTAGGCGAGGGTAGGGGAGAGACCCAGTACTTC.

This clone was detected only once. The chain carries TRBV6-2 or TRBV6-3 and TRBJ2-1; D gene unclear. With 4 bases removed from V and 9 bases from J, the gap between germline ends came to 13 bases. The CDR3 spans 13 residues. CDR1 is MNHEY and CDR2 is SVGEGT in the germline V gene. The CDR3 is CASSSDQFGEQFF. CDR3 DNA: TGTGCCAGCAGTTCTGATCAGTTTGGTGAGCAGTTCTTC.